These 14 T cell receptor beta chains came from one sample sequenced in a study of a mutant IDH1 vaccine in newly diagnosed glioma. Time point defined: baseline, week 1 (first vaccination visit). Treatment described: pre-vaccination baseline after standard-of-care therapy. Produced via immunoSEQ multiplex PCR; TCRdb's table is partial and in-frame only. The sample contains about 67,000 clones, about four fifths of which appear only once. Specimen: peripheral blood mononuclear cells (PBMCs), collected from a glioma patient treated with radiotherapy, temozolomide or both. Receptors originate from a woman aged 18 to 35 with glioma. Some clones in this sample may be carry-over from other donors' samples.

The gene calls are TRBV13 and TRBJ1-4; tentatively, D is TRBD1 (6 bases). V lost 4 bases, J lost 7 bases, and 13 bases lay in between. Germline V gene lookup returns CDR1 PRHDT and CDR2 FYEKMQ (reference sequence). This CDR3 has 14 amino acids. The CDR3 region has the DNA TGTGCCAGCAGCTCCGACAGGCTAAGTGAAAAACTGTTTTTT. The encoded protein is CASSSDRLSEKLFF.

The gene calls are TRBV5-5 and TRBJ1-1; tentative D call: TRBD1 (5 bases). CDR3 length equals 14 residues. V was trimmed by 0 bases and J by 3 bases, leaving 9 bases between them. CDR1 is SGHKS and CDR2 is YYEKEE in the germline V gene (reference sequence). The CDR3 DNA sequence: TGTGCCAGCAGCTTGGGCGCGGGGGACACTGAAGCTTTCTTT. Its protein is CASSLGAGDTEAFF. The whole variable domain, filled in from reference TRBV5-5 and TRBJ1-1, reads DAGVTQSPTHLIKTRGQQVTLRCSPISGHKSVSWYQQVLGQGPQFIFQYYEKEERGRGNFPDRFSARQFPNYSSELNVNALLLGDSALYLCASSLGAGDTEAFFGQGTRLTVV.

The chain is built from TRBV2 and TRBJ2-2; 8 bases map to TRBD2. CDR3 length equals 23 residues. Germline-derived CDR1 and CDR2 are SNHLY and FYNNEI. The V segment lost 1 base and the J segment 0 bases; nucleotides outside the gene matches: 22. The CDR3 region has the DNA TGTGCCAGCAGTGAAGGGCCCCTCAATCCGCACGTGGGTAGCGGGACGAACACCGGGGAGCTGTTTTTT. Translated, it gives CASSEGPLNPHVGSGTNTGELFF. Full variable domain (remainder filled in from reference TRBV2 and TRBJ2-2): EPEVTQTPSHQVTQMGQEVILRCVPISNHLYFYWYRQILGQKVEFLVSFYNNEISEKSEIFDDQFSVERPDGSNFTLKIRSTKLEDSAMYFCASSEGPLNPHVGSGTNTGELFFGEGSRLTVL.

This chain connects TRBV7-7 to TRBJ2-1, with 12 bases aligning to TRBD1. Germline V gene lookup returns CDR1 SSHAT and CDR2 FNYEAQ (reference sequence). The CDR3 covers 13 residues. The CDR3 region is CASGQGANNEQFF. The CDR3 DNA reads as TGTGCGTCGGGACAGGGGGCGAACAATGAGCAGTTCTTC.

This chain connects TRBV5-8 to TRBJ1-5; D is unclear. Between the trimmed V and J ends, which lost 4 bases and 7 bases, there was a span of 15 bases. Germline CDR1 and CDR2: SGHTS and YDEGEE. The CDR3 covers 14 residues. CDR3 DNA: TGTGCCAGCAGCCCGGAGAATTTTGGGCAGCCCCAGCATTTT. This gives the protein CASSPENFGQPQHF.

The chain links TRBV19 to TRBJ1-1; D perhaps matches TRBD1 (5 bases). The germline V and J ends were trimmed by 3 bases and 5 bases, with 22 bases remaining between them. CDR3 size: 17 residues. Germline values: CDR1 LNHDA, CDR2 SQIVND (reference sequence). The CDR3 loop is CASSIQTVGAWGTEAFF. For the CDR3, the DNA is TGTGCCAGTAGTATCCAAACAGTTGGGGCCTGGGGAACTGAAGCTTTCTTT.

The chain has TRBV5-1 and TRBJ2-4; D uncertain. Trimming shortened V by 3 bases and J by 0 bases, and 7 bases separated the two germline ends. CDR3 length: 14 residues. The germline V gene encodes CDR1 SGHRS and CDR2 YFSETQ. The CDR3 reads CASSSLLAKNIQYF. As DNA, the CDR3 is TGCGCCAGCAGCTCTCTCTTAGCCAAAAACATTCAGTACTTC.

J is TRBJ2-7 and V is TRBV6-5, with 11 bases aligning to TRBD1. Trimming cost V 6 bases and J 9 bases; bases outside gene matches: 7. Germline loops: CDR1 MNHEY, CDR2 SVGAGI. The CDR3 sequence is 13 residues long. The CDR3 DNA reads TGTGCCAGCAGCCAGGACAGGGGGCCCGGGCAGTACTTC. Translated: CASSQDRGPGQYF.

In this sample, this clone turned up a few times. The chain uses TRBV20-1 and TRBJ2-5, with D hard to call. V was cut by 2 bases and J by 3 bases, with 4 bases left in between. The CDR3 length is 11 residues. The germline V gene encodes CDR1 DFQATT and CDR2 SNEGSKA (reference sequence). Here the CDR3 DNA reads TGCAGTGCTAGACTCAAAGAGACCCAGTACTTC. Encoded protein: CSARLKETQYF.

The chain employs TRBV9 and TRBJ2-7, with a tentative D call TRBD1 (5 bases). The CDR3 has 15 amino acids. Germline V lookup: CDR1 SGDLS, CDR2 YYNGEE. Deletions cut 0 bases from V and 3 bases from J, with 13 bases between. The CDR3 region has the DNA TGTGCCAGCAGCGTAGCCCCATCGACAGTCTACGAGCAGTACTTC. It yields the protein CASSVAPSTVYEQYF.

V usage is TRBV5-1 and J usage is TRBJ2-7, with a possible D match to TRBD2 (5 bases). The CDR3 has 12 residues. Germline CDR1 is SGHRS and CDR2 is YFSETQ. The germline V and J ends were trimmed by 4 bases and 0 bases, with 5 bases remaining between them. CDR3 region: CASSRGSYEQYF. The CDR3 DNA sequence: TGCGCCAGCAGCCGGGGCTCCTACGAGCAGTACTTC.

The CDR3 here is CASSYSLEQYF. CDR3 coding DNA: TGTGCCAGCAGTTACTCTTTGGAGCAGTACTTC. This chain joins TRBV6-5 and TRBJ2-7; no reliable D call. CDR1 is MNHEY and CDR2 is SVGAGI in the germline V gene. This CDR3 spans 11 amino acids. V lost 0 bases and J lost 7, with 4 bases in between.

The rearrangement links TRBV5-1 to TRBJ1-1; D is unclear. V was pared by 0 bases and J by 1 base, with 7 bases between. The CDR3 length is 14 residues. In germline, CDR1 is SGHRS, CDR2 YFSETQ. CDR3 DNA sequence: TGCGCCAGCAGCTTGGCTACAGCGAACACTGAAGCTTTCTTT. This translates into CASSLATANTEAFF.

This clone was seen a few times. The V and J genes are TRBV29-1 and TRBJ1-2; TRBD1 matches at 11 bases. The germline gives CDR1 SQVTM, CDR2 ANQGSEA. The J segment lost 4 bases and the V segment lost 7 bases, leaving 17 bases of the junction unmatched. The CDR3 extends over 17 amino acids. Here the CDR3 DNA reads TGCAGCGCCCCGGTTAGCTCCGGGACAGGGGGAATCTATGGCTACACCTTC. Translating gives CSAPVSSGTGGIYGYTF.